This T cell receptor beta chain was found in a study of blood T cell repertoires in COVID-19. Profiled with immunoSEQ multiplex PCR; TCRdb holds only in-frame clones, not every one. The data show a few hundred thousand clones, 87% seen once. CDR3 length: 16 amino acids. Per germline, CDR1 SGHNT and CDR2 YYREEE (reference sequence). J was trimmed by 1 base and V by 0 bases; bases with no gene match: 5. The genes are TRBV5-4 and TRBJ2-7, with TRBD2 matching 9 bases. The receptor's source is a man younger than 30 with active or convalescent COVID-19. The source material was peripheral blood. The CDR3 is CASSLAAGGLSYEQYF. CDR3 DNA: TGTGCCAGCAGCTTGGCCGCGGGGGGGCTTTCCTACGAGCAGTACTTC.